The clone carrying this T cell receptor beta chain was seen ten or more times. The data originate from a study of naive and memory T cell subsets. Reverse transcription of blood and skin TCR RNA was primed at alpha and beta constant regions. TCRdb analysed the 5' RACE reads with MiXCR anew, one entry per CDR3 protein. This sample yields approximately 24,000 distinct CDR3 sequences, of which approximately 24% are seen a single time; approximately 1.8% belongs to the top ten. Whole-blood samples were roughly 2.7 ml of peripheral blood from healthy adult volunteers. The TCR sequence derives from a female donor in good health.

The CDR3 bases are TGCAGTGCTAGGGGCGGGGGCCCCGGGCCTGAGCAGTTCTTC. Its translation is CSARGGGPGPEQFF. This chain connects TRBV20-1 to TRBJ2-1; D might be TRBD2 (7 bases). The germline gives CDR1 DFQATT, CDR2 SNEGSKA (reference sequence). This CDR3 has 14 residues. Trimming took off 3 bases at V and 9 bases at J, with 18 bases between the two ends.